Presented here are 5 T cell receptor beta chains from one specimen sequenced in a study of shared clonotypes between healthy human individuals. Produced via immunoSEQ multiplex PCR; TCRdb's table is partial and in-frame only. This sample has under 1,100,000 clones, with approximately 80% found just once. The specimen was memory CD4+ T cells from PBMCs. The subset denotes: CD45RA-negative fraction. These TCRs come from a man aged 18 to 29 in good health. Some clones in this sample may be carry-over from other donors' samples.

The genes are TRBV11-2 and TRBJ2-7; 8 positions agree with TRBD2. Unmatched junction bases numbered 12, after V lost 7 bases and J lost 7 bases. The CDR3 runs to 14 residues. The germline V gene encodes CDR1 SGHAT and CDR2 FQNNGV. In DNA, the CDR3 is TGTGCCAGCACCTCTGTCGGGAGGGCCAGGGAGCAGTACTTC. It is translated as CASTSVGRAREQYF.

CDR3 nucleotide sequence: TGTGCCAGCAGCCGGGCCCTGGGGGCTAAAGCCTATGGCTACACCTTC. It specifies CASSRALGAKAYGYTF. This chain connects TRBV5-4 to TRBJ1-2, with D possibly being TRBD1 (6 bases). V was shortened by 4 bases and J by 4 bases, with 20 bases between the two germline ends. The CDR3 sequence is 16 residues long. In germline, CDR1 is SGHNT, CDR2 YYREEE (reference sequence).

A few counts support this clone. The CDR3 DNA sequence: TGTGCCAGCAGCCTCCGGGCCGAAGATACGCAGTATTTT. Its protein product is CASSLRAEDTQYF. The V call is TRBV7-9, the J call TRBJ2-3; unclear D gene. CDR1 and CDR2 from the germline V gene are SEHNR and FQNEAQ (reference sequence). V was shortened by 5 bases and J by 5 bases, with 11 bases between the two germline ends. The CDR3 covers 13 residues.

J is TRBJ2-7 and V is TRBV5-1; D is possibly TRBD1 or TRBD2 (5 bases each). Germline values: CDR1 SGHRS, CDR2 YFSETQ. Trimming removed 5 bases from V and 0 bases from J, with 18 bases in between. The CDR3 totals 16 residues. The CDR3, as DNA: TGCGCCAGCAGAACCAGAGGGGACGACAACTCCTACGAGCAGTACTTC. Translation: CASRTRGDDNSYEQYF.

The chain carries TRBV5-1 and TRBJ2-1, with 12 nucleotides matching TRBD2. V was clipped by 1 base and J by 3 bases; unmatched bases: 5. Germline CDR1 reads SGHRS; CDR2 reads YFSETQ. The CDR3 is made up of 17 amino acids. CDR3 protein: CASSLRTSGGIYNEQFF. The CDR3 DNA reads as TGCGCCAGCAGCTTGAGAACTAGCGGGGGGATCTACAATGAGCAGTTCTTC.